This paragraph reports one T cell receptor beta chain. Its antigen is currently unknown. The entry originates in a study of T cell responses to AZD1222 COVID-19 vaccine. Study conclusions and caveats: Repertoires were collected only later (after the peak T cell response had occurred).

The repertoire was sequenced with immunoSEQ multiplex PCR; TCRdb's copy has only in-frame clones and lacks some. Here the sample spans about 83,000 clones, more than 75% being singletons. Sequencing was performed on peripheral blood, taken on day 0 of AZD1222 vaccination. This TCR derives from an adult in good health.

The CDR3 bases are TGTGCCAGCAGTATAGAGAACGGGAGAGGCACCGGGGAGCTGTTTTTT. Protein: CASSIENGRGTGELFF. J is TRBJ2-2 and V is TRBV28, with D perhaps matching TRBD2 (6 bases). Trimming stripped 5 bases from V and 4 bases from J, with 17 bases between. The CDR3 runs 16 residues. CDR1 MDHEN and CDR2 SYDVKM come from the germline V gene.